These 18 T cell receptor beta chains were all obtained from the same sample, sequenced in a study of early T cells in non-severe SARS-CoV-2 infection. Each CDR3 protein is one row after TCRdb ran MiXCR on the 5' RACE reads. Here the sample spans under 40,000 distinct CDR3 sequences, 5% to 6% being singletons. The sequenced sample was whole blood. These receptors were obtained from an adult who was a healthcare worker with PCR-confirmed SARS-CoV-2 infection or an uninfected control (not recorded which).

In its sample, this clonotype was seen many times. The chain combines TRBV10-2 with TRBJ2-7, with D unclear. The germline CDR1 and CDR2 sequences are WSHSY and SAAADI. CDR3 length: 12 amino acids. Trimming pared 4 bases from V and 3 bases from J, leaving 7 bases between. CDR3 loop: CASSGADYEQYF. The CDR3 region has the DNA TGCGCCAGCAGTGGAGCAGACTACGAGCAGTACTTC.

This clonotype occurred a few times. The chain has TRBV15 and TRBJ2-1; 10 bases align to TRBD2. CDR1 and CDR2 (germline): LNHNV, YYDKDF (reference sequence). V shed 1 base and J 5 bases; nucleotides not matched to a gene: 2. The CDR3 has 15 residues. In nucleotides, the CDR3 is TGTGCCACCAGCAGAGGGACTAGCGGAAACAATGAGCAGTTCTTC. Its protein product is CATSRGTSGNNEQFF. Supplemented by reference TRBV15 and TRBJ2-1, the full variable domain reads DAMVIQNPRYQVTQFGKPVTLSCSQTLNHNVMYWYQQKSSQAPKLLFHYYDKDFNNEADTPDNFQSRRPNTSFCFLDIRSPGLGDTAMYLCATSRGTSGNNEQFFGPGTRLTVL.

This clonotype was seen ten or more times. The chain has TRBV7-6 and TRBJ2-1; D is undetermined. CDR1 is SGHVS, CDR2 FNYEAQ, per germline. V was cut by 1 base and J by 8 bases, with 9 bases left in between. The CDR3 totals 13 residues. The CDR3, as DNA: TGTGCCAGCAGCTTAGTATTAGTAGATGAGCAGTTCTTC. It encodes CASSLVLVDEQFF. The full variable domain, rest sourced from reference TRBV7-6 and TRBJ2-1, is GAGVSQSPRYKVTKRGQDVALRCDPISGHVSLYWYRQALGQGPEFLTYFNYEAQQDKSGLPNDRFSAERPEGSISTLTIQRTEQRDSAMYRCASSLVLVDEQFFGPGTRLTVL.

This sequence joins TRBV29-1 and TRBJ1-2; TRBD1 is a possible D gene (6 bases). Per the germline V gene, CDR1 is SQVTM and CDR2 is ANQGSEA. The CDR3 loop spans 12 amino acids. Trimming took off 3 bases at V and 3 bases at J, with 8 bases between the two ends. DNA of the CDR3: TGCAGCGTTGAGGACAGACACTATGGCTACACCTTC. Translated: CSVEDRHYGYTF.

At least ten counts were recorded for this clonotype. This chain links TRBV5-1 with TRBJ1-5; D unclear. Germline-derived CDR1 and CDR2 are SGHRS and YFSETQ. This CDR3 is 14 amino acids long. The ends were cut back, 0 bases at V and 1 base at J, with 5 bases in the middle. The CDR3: CASSLGESNQPQHF. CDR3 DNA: TGCGCCAGCAGCTTGGGAGAGAGCAATCAGCCCCAGCATTTT.

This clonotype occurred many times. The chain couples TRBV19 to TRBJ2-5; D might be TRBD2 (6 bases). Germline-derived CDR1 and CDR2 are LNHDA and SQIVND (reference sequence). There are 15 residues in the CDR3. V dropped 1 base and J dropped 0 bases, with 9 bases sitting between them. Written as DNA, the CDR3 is TGTGCCAGTAGTATAGTGGCGGGGAACCAAGAGACCCAGTACTTC. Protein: CASSIVAGNQETQYF.

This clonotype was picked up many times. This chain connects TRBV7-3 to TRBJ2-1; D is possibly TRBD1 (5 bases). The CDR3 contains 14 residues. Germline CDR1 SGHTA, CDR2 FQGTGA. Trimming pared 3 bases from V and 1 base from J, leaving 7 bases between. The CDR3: CASSLRQSYNEQFF. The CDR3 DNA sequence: TGTGCCAGCAGCTTGAGACAGTCCTACAATGAGCAGTTCTTC.

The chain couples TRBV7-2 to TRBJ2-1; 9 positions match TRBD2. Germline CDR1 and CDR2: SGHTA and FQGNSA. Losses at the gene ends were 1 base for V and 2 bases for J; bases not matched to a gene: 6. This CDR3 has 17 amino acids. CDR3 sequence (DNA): TGTGCCAGCAGCTTAGTCGTGGCTAGCGGGGCCTACAATGAGCAGTTCTTC. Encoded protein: CASSLVVASGAYNEQFF.

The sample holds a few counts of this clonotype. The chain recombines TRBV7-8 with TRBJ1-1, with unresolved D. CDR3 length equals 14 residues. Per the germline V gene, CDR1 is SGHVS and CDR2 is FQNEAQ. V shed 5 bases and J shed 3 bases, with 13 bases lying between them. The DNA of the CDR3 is TGTGCCAGCAGCACGCCGGGGTATGACACTGAAGCTTTCTTT. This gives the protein CASSTPGYDTEAFF.

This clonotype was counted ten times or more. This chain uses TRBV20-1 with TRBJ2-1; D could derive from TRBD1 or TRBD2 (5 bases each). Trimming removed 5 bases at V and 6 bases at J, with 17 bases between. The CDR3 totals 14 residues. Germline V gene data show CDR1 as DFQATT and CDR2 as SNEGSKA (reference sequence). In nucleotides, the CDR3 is TGCAGTGCTGGGGGTTTTACCGAGCGCAATGAGCAGTTCTTC. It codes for CSAGGFTERNEQFF.

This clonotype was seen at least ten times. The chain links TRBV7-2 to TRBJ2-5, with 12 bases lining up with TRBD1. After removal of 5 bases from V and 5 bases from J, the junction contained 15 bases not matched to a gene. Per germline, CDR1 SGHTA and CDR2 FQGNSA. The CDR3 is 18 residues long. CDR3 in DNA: TGTGCCAGCAGCCCTAAAAGGGACAGGGGGCGCTTAGTGGAGACCCAGTACTTC. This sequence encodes CASSPKRDRGRLVETQYF.

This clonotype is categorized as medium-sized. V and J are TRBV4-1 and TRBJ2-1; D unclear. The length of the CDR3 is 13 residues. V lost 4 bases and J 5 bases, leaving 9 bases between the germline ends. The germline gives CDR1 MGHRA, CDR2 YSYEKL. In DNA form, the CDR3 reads TGCGCCAGCAGCCGCATTTCAGACAATGAGCAGTTCTTC. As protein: CASSRISDNEQFF.

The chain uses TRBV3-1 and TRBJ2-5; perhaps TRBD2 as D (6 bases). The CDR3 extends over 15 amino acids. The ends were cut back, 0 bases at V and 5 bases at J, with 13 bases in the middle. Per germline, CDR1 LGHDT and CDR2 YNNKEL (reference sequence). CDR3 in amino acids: CASSQDLRTIETQYF. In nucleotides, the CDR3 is TGTGCCAGCAGCCAAGACCTGAGGACTATTGAGACCCAGTACTTC.

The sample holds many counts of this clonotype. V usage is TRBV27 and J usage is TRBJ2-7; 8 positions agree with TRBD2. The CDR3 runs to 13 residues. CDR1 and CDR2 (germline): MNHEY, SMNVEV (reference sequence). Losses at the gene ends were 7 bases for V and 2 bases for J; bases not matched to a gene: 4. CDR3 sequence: CASTPRGAYEQYF. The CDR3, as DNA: TGTGCCAGCACCCCGCGGGGGGCCTACGAGCAGTACTTC.

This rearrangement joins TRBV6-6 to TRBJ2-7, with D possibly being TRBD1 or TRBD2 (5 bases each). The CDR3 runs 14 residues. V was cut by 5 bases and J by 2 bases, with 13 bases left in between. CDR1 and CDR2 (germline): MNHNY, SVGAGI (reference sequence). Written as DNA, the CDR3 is TGTGCCAGCAGTCCTCGGGACCGAGCCTACGAGCAGTACTTC. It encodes CASSPRDRAYEQYF.

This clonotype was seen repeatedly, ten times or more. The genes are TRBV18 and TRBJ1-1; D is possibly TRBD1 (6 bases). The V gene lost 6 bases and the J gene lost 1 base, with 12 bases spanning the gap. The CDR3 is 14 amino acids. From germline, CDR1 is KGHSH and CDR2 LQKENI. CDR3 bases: TGTGCCAGCTCCTATGACAGGAGGAACACTGAAGCTTTCTTT. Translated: CASSYDRRNTEAFF. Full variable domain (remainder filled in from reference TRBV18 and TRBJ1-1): NAGVMQNPRHLVRRRGQEARLRCSPMKGHSHVYWYRQLPEEGLKFMVYLQKENIIDESGMPKERFSAEFPKEGPSILRIQQVVRGDSAAYFCASSYDRRNTEAFFGQGTRLTVV.

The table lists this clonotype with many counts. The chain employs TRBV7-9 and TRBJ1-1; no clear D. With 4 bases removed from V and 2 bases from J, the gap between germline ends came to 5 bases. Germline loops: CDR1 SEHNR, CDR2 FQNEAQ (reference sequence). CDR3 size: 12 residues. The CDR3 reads CASSWDNTEAFF. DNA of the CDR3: TGTGCCAGCAGCTGGGATAACACTGAAGCTTTCTTT.

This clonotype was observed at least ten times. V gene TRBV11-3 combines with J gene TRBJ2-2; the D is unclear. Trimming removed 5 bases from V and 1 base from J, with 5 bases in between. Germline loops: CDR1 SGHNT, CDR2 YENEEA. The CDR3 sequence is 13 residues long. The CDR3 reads CASSPMNTGELFF. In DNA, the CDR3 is TGTGCCAGCAGCCCCATGAACACCGGGGAGCTGTTTTTT.